These 20 T cell receptor beta chains originate from one sample sequenced in a study of cytomegalovirus exposure and HLA in healthy donors. PCR primers comprised 60 Vbeta and 13 Jbeta primers. Profiled with immunoSEQ multiplex PCR; TCRdb holds only in-frame clones, not every one. Among hundreds of thousands of clones listed, 70% to 80% were seen once. Sequencing input: PBMCs. The receptors here all came from a male donor in good health and CMV-seronegative.

This chain connects TRBV23-1 to TRBJ2-1; 12 nucleotides match TRBD2. TRBV23-1 has ORF status, its function being uncertain. The V segment lost 6 bases and the J segment 2 bases; nucleotides outside the gene matches: 11. This CDR3 has 18 amino acids. CDR3: CASSPGLAGEGTYNEQFF. CDR3 sequence (DNA): TGCGCCAGCAGCCCGGGACTAGCGGGTGAGGGCACCTACAATGAGCAGTTCTTC.

Points on this clone: At one end, the junction sequence differs from germline, possibly due to a read error. The genes are TRBV7-9 and TRBJ2-1, with a weak D call TRBD2 (5 bases). CDR1 and CDR2 (germline): SEHNR, FQNEAQ (reference sequence). The CDR3 has 15 amino acids. The chain's CDR3 is CSSSLSGGSYNEQFF. DNA of the CDR3: TGTTCCAGCAGCTTGTCTGGAGGTTCTTACAATGAGCAGTTCTTC.

This chain joins TRBV27 and TRBJ2-7; the D gene is possibly TRBD2 (5 bases). The CDR3 consists of 13 residues. From germline, CDR1 is MNHEY and CDR2 SMNVEV (reference sequence). The V end was cut by 2 bases, the J end by 1 base, with 6 bases between. Here the CDR3 reads CASSLTRSYEQYF. The CDR3 region has the DNA TGTGCCAGCAGTTTAACTAGATCCTACGAGCAGTACTTC.

This clone turned up a few times. CDR3 coding DNA: TGTGCCAGTAGTATTGGGGCAGGGGTCCAAGAGACCCAGTACTTC. Its translation is CASSIGAGVQETQYF. The chain has TRBV19 and TRBJ2-5, with a tentative D call TRBD1 (6 bases). This CDR3 contains 15 residues. CDR1 is LNHDA and CDR2 is SQIVND in the germline V gene (reference sequence). V lost 3 bases, J lost 1 base, and 12 bases lay in between. The full variable domain, rest sourced from reference TRBV19 and TRBJ2-5, is DGGITQSPKYLFRKEGQNVTLSCEQNLNHDAMYWYRQDPGQGLRLIYYSQIVNDFQKGDIAEGYSVSREKKESFPLTVTSAQKNPTAFYLCASSIGAGVQETQYFGPGTRLLVL.

This clone was recorded at least ten times. This chain uses TRBV29-1 with TRBJ2-2; D may be TRBD2 (6 bases). There are 16 residues in the CDR3. CDR1 and CDR2 from the germline V gene are SQVTM and ANQGSEA. The ends were cut back, 3 bases at V and 4 bases at J, with 18 bases in the middle. The DNA of the CDR3 is TGCAGCGTTGATACTGACGGGCTGGGGGGCACCGGGGAGCTGTTTTTT. The encoded protein is CSVDTDGLGGTGELFF.

This sequence joins TRBV19 and TRBJ1-2, with D possibly TRBD1 on 5 matching bases. The CDR3 consists of 13 residues. Germline CDR1 LNHDA, CDR2 SQIVND (reference sequence). V was pared by 1 base and J by 8 bases, with 11 bases between. Here the CDR3 DNA reads TGTGCCAGTAGTATAGCGCAGGGCGACGGCTACACCTTC. Protein sequence: CASSIAQGDGYTF.

This clone occurred a few times. The chain combines TRBV6-1 with TRBJ1-3; 9 positions match TRBD1. After removal of 1 base from V and 2 bases from J, the junction contained 3 bases not matched to a gene. Germline values: CDR1 MNHNS, CDR2 SASEGT. The CDR3 extends over 16 amino acids. The CDR3 DNA reads as TGTGCCAGCAGTGAAGGACAGGGGGTTGCTGGAAACACCATATATTTT. Its protein product is CASSEGQGVAGNTIYF.

The genes are TRBV5-5 and TRBJ2-7, with TRBD1 matching over 8 bases. CDR3 length equals 15 residues. Germline CDR1 and CDR2: SGHKS and YYEKEE (reference sequence). V was pared by 1 base and J by 5 bases, with 8 bases of the junction left unmatched. Written as DNA, the CDR3 is TGTGCCAGCAGCTTGTCGCAGGGGGCTTTCGACGAGCAGTACTTC. Translating gives CASSLSQGAFDEQYF.

The V call is TRBV2, the J call TRBJ2-7; possible D gene TRBD1, 6 bases. Trimming removed 1 base from V and 2 bases from J, with 15 bases in between. Germline V gives CDR1 SNHLY, CDR2 FYNNEI. This CDR3 contains 16 residues. The CDR3 DNA reads as TGTGCCAGCAGTGAAGTACAGGGACCCTCAACCTACGAGCAGTACTTC. Translation gives CASSEVQGPSTYEQYF.

The chain couples TRBV11-2 to TRBJ1-5; D is perhaps TRBD1 (5 bases). Germline V gene data show CDR1 as SGHAT and CDR2 as FQNNGV. The V gene lost 5 bases and the J gene lost 2 bases, with 16 bases spanning the gap. The CDR3 spans 16 residues. CDR3 DNA sequence: TGTGCCAGCAGCCTGGGTAGAGGGGAGGGCAATCAGCCCCAGCATTTT. Protein: CASSLGRGEGNQPQHF.

The rearrangement uses TRBV20-1 and TRBJ2-5, with no clear D. Judging by the DNA end, TRBJ2-7 fits better; the J call may be wrong. CDR3 length: 11 amino acids. Germline assignment: CDR1 DFQATT and CDR2 SNEGSKA (reference sequence). The CDR3 here is CSALLRYEQYF. CDR3 sequence (DNA): TGCAGTGCTCTCCTTCGGTACGAGCAGTACTTC.

The chain carries TRBV5-5 and TRBJ1-3, with unresolved D. This CDR3 is built from 15 residues. Trimming removed 1 base from V and 1 base from J, with 9 bases in between. CDR1 is SGHKS and CDR2 is YYEKEE in the germline V gene (reference sequence). The CDR3 DNA sequence: TGTGCCAGCAGCTTGTCGCCGGGTTCTGGAAACACCATATATTTT. This gives the protein CASSLSPGSGNTIYF.

This clone was counted a single time. This chain joins TRBV7-3 and TRBJ2-1; 11 bases agree with TRBD1. Germline CDR1 SGHTA, CDR2 FQGTGA. This CDR3 contains 19 residues. The V and J ends lost 4 bases and 4 bases, in that order; junction bases with no gene match: 15. CDR3 protein: CASSSRGDRTGGRYNEQFF. CDR3 nucleotide sequence: TGTGCCAGCAGCTCCCGAGGGGATCGGACAGGGGGCCGATACAATGAGCAGTTCTTC.

The count of this clone is one. The germline gene is not matched at one end of the junction; a read error may be the cause. This rearrangement joins TRBV6-5 to TRBJ2-1, with D unresolved. Germline V CDR1 and CDR2: MNHEY, SVGAGI. The CDR3 totals 12 residues. The chain's CDR3 is CAISEPYNEQFF. The CDR3 bases are TGTGCCATCAGTGAGCCCTACAATGAGCAGTTCTTC.

The chain uses TRBV6-5 and TRBJ2-7; D may be TRBD2 (6 bases). The CDR3 is 13 residues long. CDR1 is MNHEY and CDR2 is SVGAGI in the germline V gene. V dropped 0 bases and J dropped 6 bases, with 9 bases sitting between them. CDR3 DNA sequence: TGTGCCAGCAGTTACTCCCGTAGCGGCGAGCAGTACTTC. This codes for CASSYSRSGEQYF.

The chain carries TRBV5-1 and TRBJ2-2; TRBD2 agrees at 14 bases. The CDR3 extends over 16 amino acids. Germline CDR1 SGHRS, CDR2 YFSETQ. V was pared by 0 bases and J by 9 bases, with 4 bases of the junction left unmatched. CDR3 in amino acids: CASSLEGLAGVRELFF. The CDR3 coding sequence is TGCGCCAGCAGCTTGGAGGGACTAGCGGGAGTGAGGGAGCTGTTTTTT.

V usage is TRBV7-2 and J usage is TRBJ2-1; 8 bases line up with TRBD2. From germline, CDR1 is SGHTA and CDR2 FQGNSA. The CDR3 runs 14 residues. The V gene end was trimmed by 5 bases and the J gene end by 10 bases; junction bases not matched to a gene: 10. The CDR3 nucleotides are TGTGCCAGCAGCCCCTGGACTAGCCCCGAGGAGCAGTTCTTC. Translation gives CASSPWTSPEEQFF.

The rearrangement uses TRBV7-9 and TRBJ2-3; TRBD2 is a possible D gene (5 bases). Germline loops: CDR1 SEHNR, CDR2 FQNEAQ (reference sequence). V dropped 3 bases and J dropped 4 bases, with 8 bases sitting between them. This CDR3 is 13 amino acids long. CDR3: CASSFGGPDTQYF. As DNA, the CDR3 is TGTGCCAGCAGCTTCGGAGGCCCAGATACGCAGTATTTT. The variable domain in full, with the rest retrieved from reference TRBV7-9 and TRBJ2-3, is DTGVSQNPRHKITKRGQNVTFRCDPISEHNRLYWYRQTLGQGPEFLTYFQNEAQLEKSRLLSDRFSAERPKGSFSTLEIQRTEQGDSAMYLCASSFGGPDTQYFGPGTRLTVL.

The V call is TRBV14, the J call TRBJ2-1; a weak D match, TRBD1 (6 bases). Germline CDR1 SGHDN, CDR2 FVKESK. CDR3 length: 14 amino acids. V was pared by 8 bases and J by 8 bases, with 19 bases between. The CDR3 region has the DNA TGTGCCAGCGGGAGAGACCTAGGGGGAGATGAGCAGTTCTTC. The encoded protein is CASGRDLGGDEQFF.

The CDR3 nucleotides read TGTGCCAGTAGTATCAGGGGTTCCTCCTACGAGCAGTACTTC. Encoded protein: CASSIRGSSYEQYF. J is TRBJ2-7 and V is TRBV19; possibly TRBD1 for D (6 bases). The CDR3 consists of 14 residues. V shed 3 bases and J shed 0 bases, with 9 bases lying between them. CDR1 LNHDA and CDR2 SQIVND come from the germline V gene (reference sequence).